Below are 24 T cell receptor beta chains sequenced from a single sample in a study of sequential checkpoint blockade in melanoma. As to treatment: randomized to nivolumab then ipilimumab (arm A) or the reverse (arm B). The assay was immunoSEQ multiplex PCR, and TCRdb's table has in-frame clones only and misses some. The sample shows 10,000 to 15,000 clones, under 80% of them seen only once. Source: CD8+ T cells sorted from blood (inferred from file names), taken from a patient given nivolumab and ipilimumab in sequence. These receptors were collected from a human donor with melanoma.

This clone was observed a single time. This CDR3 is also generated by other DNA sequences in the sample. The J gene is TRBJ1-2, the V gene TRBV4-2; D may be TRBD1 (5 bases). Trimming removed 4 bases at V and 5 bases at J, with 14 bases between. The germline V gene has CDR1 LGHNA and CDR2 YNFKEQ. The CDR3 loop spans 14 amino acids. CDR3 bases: TGTGCCAGCAGCCCAGGACGGGGGGGGTATGGCTACACCTTC. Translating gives CASSPGRGGYGYTF.

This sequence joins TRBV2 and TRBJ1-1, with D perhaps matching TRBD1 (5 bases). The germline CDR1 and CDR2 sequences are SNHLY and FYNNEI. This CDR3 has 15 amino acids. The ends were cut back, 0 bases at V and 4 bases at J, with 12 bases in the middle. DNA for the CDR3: TGTGCCAGCAGTGAAGCAGCAGGGCTGGGCACTGAAGCTTTCTTT. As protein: CASSEAAGLGTEAFF. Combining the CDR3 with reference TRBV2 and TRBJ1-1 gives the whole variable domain EPEVTQTPSHQVTQMGQEVILRCVPISNHLYFYWYRQILGQKVEFLVSFYNNEISEKSEIFDDQFSVERPDGSNFTLKIRSTKLEDSAMYFCASSEAAGLGTEAFFGQGTRLTVV.

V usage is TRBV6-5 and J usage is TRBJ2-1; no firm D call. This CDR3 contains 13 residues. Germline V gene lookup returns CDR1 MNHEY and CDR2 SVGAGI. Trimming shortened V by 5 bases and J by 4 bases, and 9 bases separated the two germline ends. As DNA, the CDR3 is TGTGCCAGCAGTCCCGGTTTATACAATGAGCAGTTCTTC. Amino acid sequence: CASSPGLYNEQFF.

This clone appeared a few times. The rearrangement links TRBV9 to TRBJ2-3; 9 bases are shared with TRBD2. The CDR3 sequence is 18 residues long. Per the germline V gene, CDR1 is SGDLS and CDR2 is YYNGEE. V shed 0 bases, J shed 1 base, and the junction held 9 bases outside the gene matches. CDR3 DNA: TGTGCCAGCAGCGTAGTCGGTAGCGGGGGAGGGGGCACAGATACGCAGTATTTT. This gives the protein CASSVVGSGGGGTDTQYF.

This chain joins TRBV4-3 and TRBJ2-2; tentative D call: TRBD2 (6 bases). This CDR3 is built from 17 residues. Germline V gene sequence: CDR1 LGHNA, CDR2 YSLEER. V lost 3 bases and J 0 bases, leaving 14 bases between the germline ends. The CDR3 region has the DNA TGCGCCAGCAGCCAGGCCGGGGGATACGCGAACACCGGGGAGCTGTTTTTT. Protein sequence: CASSQAGGYANTGELFF.

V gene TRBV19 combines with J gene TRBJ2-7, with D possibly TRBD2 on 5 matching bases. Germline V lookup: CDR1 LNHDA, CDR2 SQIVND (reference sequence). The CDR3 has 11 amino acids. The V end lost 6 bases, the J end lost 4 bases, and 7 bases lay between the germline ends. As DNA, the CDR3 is TGTGCCAGTAGGGACTCGTACGAGCAGTACTTC. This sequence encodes CASRDSYEQYF. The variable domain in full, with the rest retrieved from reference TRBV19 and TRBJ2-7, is DGGITQSPKYLFRKEGQNVTLSCEQNLNHDAMYWYRQDPGQGLRLIYYSQIVNDFQKGDIAEGYSVSREKKESFPLTVTSAQKNPTAFYLCASRDSYEQYFGPGTRLTVT.

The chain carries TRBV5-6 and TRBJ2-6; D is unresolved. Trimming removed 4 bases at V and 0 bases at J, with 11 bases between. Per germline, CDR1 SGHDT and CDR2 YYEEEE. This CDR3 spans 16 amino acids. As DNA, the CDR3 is TGTGCCAGCAGCGTCGGTCTCGACTCTGGGGCCAACGTCCTGACTTTC. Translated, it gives CASSVGLDSGANVLTF.

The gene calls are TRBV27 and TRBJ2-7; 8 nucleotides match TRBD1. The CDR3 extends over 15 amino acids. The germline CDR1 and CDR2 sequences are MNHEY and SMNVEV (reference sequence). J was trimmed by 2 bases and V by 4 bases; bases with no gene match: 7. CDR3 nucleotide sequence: TGTGCCAGCAGTTCGTTCGGGACAGGTACCTACGAGCAGTACTTC. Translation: CASSSFGTGTYEQYF.

The CDR3 region has the DNA TGTGCCAGTAGCCTTAGCGGGAACTACAATGAGCAGTTCTTC. Translation: CASSLSGNYNEQFF. This chain joins TRBV19 and TRBJ2-1, with 8 positions matching TRBD2. V lost 6 bases, J lost 3 bases, and 4 bases stayed unmatched. Germline CDR1 LNHDA, CDR2 SQIVND (reference sequence). CDR3 length equals 14 residues.

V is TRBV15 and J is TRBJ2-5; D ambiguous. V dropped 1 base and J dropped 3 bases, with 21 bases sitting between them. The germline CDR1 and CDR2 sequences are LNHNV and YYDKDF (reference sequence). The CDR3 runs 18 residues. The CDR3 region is CATSRGLLARRVEETQYF. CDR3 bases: TGTGCCACCAGCAGAGGGTTACTCGCCAGACGGGTGGAAGAGACCCAGTACTTC.

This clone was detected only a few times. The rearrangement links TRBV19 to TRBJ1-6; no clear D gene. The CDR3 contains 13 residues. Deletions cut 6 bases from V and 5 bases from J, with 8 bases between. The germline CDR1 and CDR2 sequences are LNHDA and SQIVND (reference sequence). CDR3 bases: TGTGCCAGTAGCCCTCAGGATAATTCACCCCTCCACTTT. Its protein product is CASSPQDNSPLHF.

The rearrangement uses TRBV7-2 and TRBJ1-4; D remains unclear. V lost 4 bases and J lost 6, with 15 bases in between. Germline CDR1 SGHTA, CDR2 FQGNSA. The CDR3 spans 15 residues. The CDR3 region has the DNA TGTGCCAGCAGCTCCACCGGGAGGAGGGATGAAAAACTGTTTTTT. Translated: CASSSTGRRDEKLFF.

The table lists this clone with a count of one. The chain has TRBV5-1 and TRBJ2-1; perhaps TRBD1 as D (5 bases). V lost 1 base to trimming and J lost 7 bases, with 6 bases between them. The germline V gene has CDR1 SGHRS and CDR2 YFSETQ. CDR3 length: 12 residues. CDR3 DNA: TGCGCCAGCAGCTTGACAGGAAATGAGCAGTTCTTC. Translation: CASSLTGNEQFF.

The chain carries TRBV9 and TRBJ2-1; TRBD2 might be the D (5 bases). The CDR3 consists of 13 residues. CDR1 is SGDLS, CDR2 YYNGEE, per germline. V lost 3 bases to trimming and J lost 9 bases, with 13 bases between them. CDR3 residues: CASSEYGKAEQFF. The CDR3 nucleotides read TGTGCCAGCAGCGAATACGGGAAGGCTGAGCAGTTCTTC.

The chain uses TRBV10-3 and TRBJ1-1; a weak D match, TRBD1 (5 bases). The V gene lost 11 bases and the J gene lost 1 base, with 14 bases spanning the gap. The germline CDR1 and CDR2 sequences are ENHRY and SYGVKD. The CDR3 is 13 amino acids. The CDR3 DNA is TGTGCCTCCATGGGGGAGGAGAACACTGAAGCTTTCTTT. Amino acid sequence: CASMGEENTEAFF.

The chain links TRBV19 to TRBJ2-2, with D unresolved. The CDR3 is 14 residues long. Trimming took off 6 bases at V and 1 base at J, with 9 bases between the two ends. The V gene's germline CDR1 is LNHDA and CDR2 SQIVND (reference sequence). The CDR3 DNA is TGTGCCAGTAGGTCGTTCCTGAACACCGGGGAGCTGTTTTTT. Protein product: CASRSFLNTGELFF.

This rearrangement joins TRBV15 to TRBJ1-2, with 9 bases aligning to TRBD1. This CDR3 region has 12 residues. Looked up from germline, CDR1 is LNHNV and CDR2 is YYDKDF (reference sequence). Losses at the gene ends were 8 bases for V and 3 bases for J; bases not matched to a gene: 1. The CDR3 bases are TGTGCCACCCGGACAGGGGACTATGGCTACACCTTC. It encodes CATRTGDYGYTF.

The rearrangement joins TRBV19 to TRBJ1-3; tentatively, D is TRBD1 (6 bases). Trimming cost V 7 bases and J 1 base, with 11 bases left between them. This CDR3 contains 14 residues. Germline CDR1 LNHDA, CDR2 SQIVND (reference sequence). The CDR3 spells CASNLGQSGNTIYF. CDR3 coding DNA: TGTGCCAGTAACCTCGGACAGTCTGGAAACACCATATATTTT.

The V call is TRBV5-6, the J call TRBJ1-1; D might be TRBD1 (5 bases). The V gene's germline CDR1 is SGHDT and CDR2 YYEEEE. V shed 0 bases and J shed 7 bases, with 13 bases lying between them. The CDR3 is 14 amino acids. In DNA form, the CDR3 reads TGTGCCAGCAGCTTGGGGGGGGATGGAGGTGAAGCTTTCTTT. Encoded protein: CASSLGGDGGEAFF.

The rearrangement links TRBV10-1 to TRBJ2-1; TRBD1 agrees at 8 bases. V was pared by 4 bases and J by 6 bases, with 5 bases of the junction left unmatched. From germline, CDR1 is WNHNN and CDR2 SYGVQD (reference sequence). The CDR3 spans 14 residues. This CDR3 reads CASSVTTGGNEQFF. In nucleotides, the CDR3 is TGCGCCAGCAGTGTAACTACAGGGGGCAATGAGCAGTTCTTC.

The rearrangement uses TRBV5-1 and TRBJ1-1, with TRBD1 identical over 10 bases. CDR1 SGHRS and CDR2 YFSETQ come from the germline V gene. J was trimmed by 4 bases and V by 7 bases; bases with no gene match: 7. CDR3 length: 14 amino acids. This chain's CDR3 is CASGWTGGITEAFF. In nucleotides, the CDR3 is TGCGCCAGCGGGTGGACAGGGGGGATCACTGAAGCTTTCTTT.

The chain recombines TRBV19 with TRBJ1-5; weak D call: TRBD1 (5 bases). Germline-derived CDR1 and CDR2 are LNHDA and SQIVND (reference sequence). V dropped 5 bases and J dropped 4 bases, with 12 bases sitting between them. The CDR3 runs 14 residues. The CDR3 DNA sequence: TGTGCCAGTAGTTTGACAGAGTTTAATCAGCCCCAGCATTTT. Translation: CASSLTEFNQPQHF.

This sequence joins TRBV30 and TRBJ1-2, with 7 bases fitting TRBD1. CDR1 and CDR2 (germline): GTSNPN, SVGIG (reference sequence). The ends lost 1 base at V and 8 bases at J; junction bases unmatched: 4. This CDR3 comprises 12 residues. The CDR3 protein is CAWSATGAGYTF. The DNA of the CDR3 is TGTGCCTGGAGTGCCACAGGGGCCGGCTACACCTTC.

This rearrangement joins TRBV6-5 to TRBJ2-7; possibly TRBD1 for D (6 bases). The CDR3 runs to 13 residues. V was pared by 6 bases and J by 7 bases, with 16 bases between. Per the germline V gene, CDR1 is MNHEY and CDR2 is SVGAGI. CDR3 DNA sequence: TGTGCCAGCAGAAGGTGGGGGCCCGATGAGCAGTACTTC. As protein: CASRRWGPDEQYF.